This T cell receptor (beta chain) was observed in a study of PD-L1 blockade in urothelial cancer (dated by TCRdb to about 2017). Regarding the research as a whole: All patients started therapy at some point between 2014 and 2016 and received atezolizumab 1,200 mg intravenously every 3 weeks. About 85% of the roughly 30 patients were males with bladder-origin urothelial cancer, and about 65% of the 29 reported a prior smoking history. An ECOG performance status of 0 or 1 was recorded for the patients, and 0 to 3 prior chemotherapy regimens had been received by the patients. Blood samples were analyzed at two time points: 3 weeks after treatment start (second dose) and 6 weeks after treatment start. Blood samples gave median yields of around 150,000 T cells and over 80,000 unique TCRs, along with a median clonality of 0.080. The study was an exploratory multi-omic analysis of somatic, immune and clinical correlates of response to PD-L1 blockade with atezolizumab in urothelial cancer. TCR sequencing covered pretreatment tumor samples and matched, serially collected peripheral blood taken before and after atezolizumab treatment. Durable clinical benefit was defined as a progression-free survival longer than 6 months, and TCR features were additionally tested against progression-free survival and overall survival. In the same patients who had TCR sequencing, pretreatment tumors also underwent whole exome sequencing and RNA sequencing. Eight to ten patients achieved durable clinical benefit and about 22 did not. Pretreatment blood TCR-seq was available for about 30 patients, at least one posttreatment blood collection was obtained for 24 patients, and tumor TCR-seq was available for 24 patients. What the work shows at the level of the full study, not this receptor alone: Greater expansion of tumor-associated TCR clones in peripheral blood 3 weeks after the start of treatment was observed in patients with durable benefit (n ≈ 24, p = 0.022). Because of the small sample size (n ≈ 30) and the many exploratory analyses performed, the results are intended to be regarded as hypothesis-generating. Improved progression-free and overall survival was found to be associated with pretreatment peripheral blood TCR clonality below the median.

Each PCR received spiked-in synthetic TCR analog templates so that absolute template abundance could be estimated from read counts. TCRbeta CDR3 regions were amplified from genomic DNA with bias-controlled V and J gene primers using the immunoSEQ assay. Sequencing of rearranged TCRbeta segments was performed at approximately 20X coverage. Turning to the authors' computational methods: Clustering was used to correct sequencing errors, and CDR3s were annotated against IMGT so that V, D and J genes could be assigned. Only productive TCRbeta rearrangements were used in downstream analyses, excluding out-of-frame or stop-codon sequences. Clonality was computed as one minus Shannon entropy normalized by the log of the number of unique productive sequences. Fisher's exact test with Benjamini-Hochberg correction, at a threshold of adjusted p below 0.01, was used to find clones that differed between time points or between blood and tumor. Held by TCRdb, this immuneACCESS table contains in-frame sequences only and omits some clones. Under half of the omission traces to an unresolved V gene where checked; the cause of the rest is unknown. The V and J calls and clone size are taken from that table; D and trimming were inferred from the DNA. Recorded for this sample are approximately 110,000 clones; about 91% of them occurred a single time. The biggest ten clones account for around 3.7% of the sample.

Of note for this clone: Its antigen is still unknown. No much larger clone is present one base from it, and per-base qualities are unavailable.

According to the study, the label for this sample's time point signals: peripheral blood 6 weeks after treatment start. The cohort comprised roughly 30 patients with locally advanced or metastatic urothelial carcinoma treated at Memorial Sloan Kettering on a trial protocol. Peripheral blood mononuclear cells were collected from each patient pretreatment and during treatment, giving between 1 and 8 total time points per patient. The Qiagen DNeasy Blood extraction kit was used to purify genomic DNA from total PBMCs and from tumor samples. PBMCs were collected pretreatment and during treatment, and were isolated and stored as previously described. Reading the germline V gene gives CDR1 SGHAT and CDR2 FQNNGV. Trimming takes 6 bases from V and 8 bases from J, and the germline ends sit 19 bases apart. The CDR3 contains 14 residues, cysteine and phenylalanine counted. The read is trimmed to its CDR3 DNA, 42 bases read in frame from base 1.

This clonotype originated in a man in his fifties or sixties with urothelial cancer. The sequence links TRBV11-2 to TRBJ1-2; TRBD1 is possibly the D segment (6 matching bases). Specimen: PBMCs, collected around atezolizumab (anti-PD-L1) treatment. The nucleotides read TGTGCCAGCAGACGACTCGACAGGACAGACGGCTACACCTTC. This gives the protein CASRRLDRTDGYTF.